This T cell receptor beta chain was recovered during a study of T cells in Graves' hyperthyroidism and ophthalmopathy. The TCR beta CDR3 regions underwent amplification using RNA transcripts as the source. First-round RT-PCR with HTBI primers amplified the TCR CDR3 region. Using its own MiXCR run on the multiplex PCR reads, TCRdb lists one record per CDR3 protein. Seen here are 350,000 to 400,000 distinct CDR3 sequences, about 16% observed once, and the top ten hold 30% to 35%. Thyroid ultrasound and orbital computed tomography, with clinical symptoms and serum thyroxine and TRAb, informed diagnoses. CDR1 is SGHAT and CDR2 is FQDESV in the germline V gene (reference sequence). This CDR3 spans 17 amino acids. The V and J ends lost 0 bases and 0 bases respectively, with 12 bases between them. This clonotype was seen at least ten times.

The specimen sequenced was blood. The chain couples TRBV11-1 to TRBJ1-3, with D maybe TRBD1 (6 bases). The TCR comes from a woman in her 30s with Graves' hyperthyroidism. The CDR3, as DNA: TGTGCCAGCAGCTTAGCAGGACAGCTCTCCTCTGGAAACACCATATATTTT. Translated, it gives CASSLAGQLSSGNTIYF.